Listed below are T cell receptor beta chains from one sample, sequenced in a study of blood T cell repertoires in COVID-19. Method: immunoSEQ multiplex PCR; TCRdb's copy keeps in-frame clones and lacks some. This table has about 68,000 clones, 90% to 95% appearing once. The material sequenced was peripheral blood. The receptors come from a man aged 40-55 years with COVID-19, enrolled during active disease. Both conserved end residues are part of each CDR3. Fields, in order: D gene, V gene, J gene, CDR3 protein, CDR3 DNA. The D gene is left open where the match is weak.

D: -
V: TRBV5-1
J: TRBJ1-1
CDR3: CASTPEQGYTEAFF
DNA: TGCGCCAGCACCCCGGAGCAGGGTTACACTGAAGCTTTCTTT

D: -
V: TRBV21-1
J: TRBJ2-5
CDR3: CASSMGRKTQYF
DNA: TGTGCCAGCAGCATGGGGCGGAAGACCCAGTACTTC

D: -
V: TRBV19
J: TRBJ1-2
CDR3: CASSIQGTDGYTF
DNA: TGTGCCAGTAGTATACAGGGGACGGACGGCTACACCTTC

D: -
V: TRBV9
J: TRBJ2-2
CDR3: CASSVGGGTIGELFF
DNA: TGTGCCAGCAGCGTAGGGGGGGGCACGATCGGGGAGCTGTTTTTT

D: -
V: TRBV10-3
J: TRBJ2-7
CDR3: CAIIIHGLAYEQYF
DNA: TGTGCCATCATTATACACGGACTGGCCTACGAGCAGTACTTC

D: TRBD1
V: TRBV24-1
J: TRBJ1-2
CDR3: CATSDGQGYGYTF
DNA: TGTGCCACCAGTGACGGACAGGGCTATGGCTACACCTTC

D: TRBD2
V: TRBV10-3
J: TRBJ2-4
CDR3: CAISEGDYAKNIQYF
DNA: TGTGCCATCAGTGAGGGGGACTACGCCAAAAACATTCAGTACTTC

D: -
V: TRBV3-1/TRBV3-2
J: TRBJ1-6
CDR3: CASSQAQSNSPLHF
DNA: TGTGCCAGCAGCCAAGCCCAGTCTAATTCACCCCTCCACTTT

D: -
V: TRBV10-1
J: TRBJ1-1
CDR3: CASSRGQNEAFF
DNA: TGCGCCAGCAGCCGAGGACAGAATGAAGCTTTCTTT

D: -
V: TRBV7-9
J: TRBJ2-3
CDR3: CASSPVEDSTDTQYF
DNA: TGTGCCAGCAGCCCTGTGGAGGATAGCACAGATACGCAGTATTTT

D: TRBD1
V: TRBV15
J: TRBJ2-1
CDR3: CATSRGQGDNEQFF
DNA: TGTGCCACCAGCAGAGGACAGGGCGACAATGAGCAGTTCTTC

D: -
V: TRBV5-6
J: TRBJ2-2
CDR3: CASSLPDLNTGELFF
DNA: TGTGCCAGCAGCTTGCCCGATCTAAACACCGGGGAGCTGTTTTTT

D: -
V: TRBV30
J: TRBJ2-5
CDR3: CAWSLAGTQYF
DNA: TGTGCCTGGAGCCTAGCTGGGACCCAGTACTTC

D: TRBD2
V: TRBV18
J: TRBJ2-3
CDR3: CASKTAGGGPDTQYF
DNA: TGTGCCAGTAAGACCGCCGGGGGGGGCCCAGATACGCAGTATTTT

D: -
V: TRBV27
J: TRBJ1-1
CDR3: CASSLTYRANTEAFF
DNA: TGTGCCAGCAGCCTAACCTACAGGGCAAACACTGAAGCTTTCTTT

D: TRBD2
V: TRBV2
J: TRBJ2-3
CDR3: CASSVDSGESDTQYF
DNA: TGTGCCAGCAGTGTGGATAGCGGGGAATCAGATACGCAGTATTTT

D: TRBD1
V: TRBV2
J: TRBJ1-2
CDR3: CASWGQGSGYTF
DNA: TGTGCCAGCTGGGGACAGGGCTCTGGCTACACCTTC

D: TRBD2
V: TRBV11-2
J: TRBJ2-1
CDR3: CASSSGKRGGYNEQFF
DNA: TGTGCCAGCAGCTCCGGCAAGCGGGGGGGCTACAATGAGCAGTTCTTC

D: TRBD2
V: TRBV3-1/TRBV3-2
J: TRBJ2-2
CDR3: CASSQFTSGTGELFF
DNA: TGTGCCAGCAGCCAATTCACTAGCGGAACCGGGGAGCTGTTTTTT

D: -
V: TRBV29-1
J: TRBJ2-3
CDR3: CSVLSRESHTQYF
DNA: TGCAGCGTTTTATCCCGAGAATCCCATACGCAGTATTTT

D: TRBD1
V: TRBV19
J: TRBJ1-2
CDR3: CASSIEQGASPYGYTF
DNA: TGTGCCAGTAGTATAGAACAGGGGGCCAGTCCCTATGGCTACACCTTC

D: -
V: TRBV24-1
J: TRBJ2-5
CDR3: CATSDFRGSQETQYF
DNA: TGTGCCACCAGTGATTTTAGAGGGTCCCAAGAGACCCAGTACTTC

D: -
V: TRBV15
J: TRBJ2-5
CDR3: CATSRKWGRQETQYF
DNA: TGTGCCACCAGCAGAAAGTGGGGGAGGCAGGAGACCCAGTACTTC

D: -
V: TRBV6-5
J: TRBJ1-2
CDR3: CASLWQDYGYTF
DNA: TGTGCCAGCCTTTGGCAGGACTATGGCTACACCTTC

D: TRBD2
V: TRBV2
J: TRBJ2-3
CDR3: CASARGGSDTQYF
DNA: TGTGCCAGCGCGCGGGGGGGGTCAGATACGCAGTATTTT

D: -
V: TRBV30
J: TRBJ1-1
CDR3: CAWTRAADTEAFF
DNA: TGTGCCTGGACCCGGGCAGCGGACACTGAAGCTTTCTTT

D: TRBD1
V: TRBV5-1
J: TRBJ1-1
CDR3: CASTTGGYTEAFF
DNA: TGCGCCAGTACCACAGGGGGATACACTGAAGCTTTCTTT

D: -
V: TRBV3-1/TRBV3-2
J: TRBJ1-2
CDR3: CASSRLSGYTF
DNA: TGTGCCAGCAGCCGCCTGAGTGGCTACACCTTC

D: TRBD2
V: TRBV19
J: TRBJ2-3
CDR3: CASSIGKLRTSGGAWDTQYF
DNA: TGTGCCAGTAGTATAGGAAAACTCCGGACTAGCGGGGGGGCTTGGGATACGCAGTATTTT

D: -
V: TRBV7-9
J: TRBJ2-7
CDR3: CASSLVGGGQSPYEQYF
DNA: TGTGCCAGCAGCTTAGTAGGCGGGGGCCAGTCCCCCTACGAGCAGTACTTC